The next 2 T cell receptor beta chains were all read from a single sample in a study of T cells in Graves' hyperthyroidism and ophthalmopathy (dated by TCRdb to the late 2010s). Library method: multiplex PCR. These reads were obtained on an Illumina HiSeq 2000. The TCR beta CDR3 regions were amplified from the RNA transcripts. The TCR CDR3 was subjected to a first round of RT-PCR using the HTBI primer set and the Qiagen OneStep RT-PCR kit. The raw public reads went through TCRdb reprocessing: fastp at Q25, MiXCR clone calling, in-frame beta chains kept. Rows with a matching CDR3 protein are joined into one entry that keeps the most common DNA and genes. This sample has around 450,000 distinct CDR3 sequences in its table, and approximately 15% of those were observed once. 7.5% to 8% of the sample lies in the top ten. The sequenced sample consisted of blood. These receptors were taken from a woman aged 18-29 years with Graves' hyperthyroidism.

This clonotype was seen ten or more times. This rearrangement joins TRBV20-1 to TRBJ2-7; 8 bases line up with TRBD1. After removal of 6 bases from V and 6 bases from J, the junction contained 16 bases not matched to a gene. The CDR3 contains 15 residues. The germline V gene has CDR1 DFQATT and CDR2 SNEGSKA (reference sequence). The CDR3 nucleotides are TGCAGTGCCCCCCGGACAGGGACGTTCGCTACCGAGCAGTACTTC. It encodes CSAPRTGTFATEQYF.

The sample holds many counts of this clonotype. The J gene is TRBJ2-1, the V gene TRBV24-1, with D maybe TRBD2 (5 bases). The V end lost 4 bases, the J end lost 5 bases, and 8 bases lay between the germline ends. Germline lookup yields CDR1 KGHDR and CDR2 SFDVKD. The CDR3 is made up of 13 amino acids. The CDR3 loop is CATSDILDNEQFF. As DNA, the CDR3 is TGTGCCACCAGTGACATACTAGACAATGAGCAGTTCTTC.